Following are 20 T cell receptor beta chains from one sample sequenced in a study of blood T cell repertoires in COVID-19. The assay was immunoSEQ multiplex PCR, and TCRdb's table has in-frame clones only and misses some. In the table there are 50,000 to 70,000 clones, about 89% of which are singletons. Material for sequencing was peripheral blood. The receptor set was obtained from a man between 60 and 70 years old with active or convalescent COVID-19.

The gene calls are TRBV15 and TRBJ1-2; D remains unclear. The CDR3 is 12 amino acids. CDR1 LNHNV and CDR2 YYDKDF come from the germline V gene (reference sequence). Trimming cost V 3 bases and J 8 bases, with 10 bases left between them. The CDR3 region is CATSSAEVGYTF. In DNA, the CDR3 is TGTGCCACCAGCAGCGCGGAGGTGGGCTACACCTTC.

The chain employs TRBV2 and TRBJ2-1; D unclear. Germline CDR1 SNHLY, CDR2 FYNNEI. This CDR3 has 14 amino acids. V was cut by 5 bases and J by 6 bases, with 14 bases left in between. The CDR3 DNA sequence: TGTGCCAGCAGTCCACAGCAGACCTCCAATGAGCAGTTCTTC. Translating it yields CASSPQQTSNEQFF.

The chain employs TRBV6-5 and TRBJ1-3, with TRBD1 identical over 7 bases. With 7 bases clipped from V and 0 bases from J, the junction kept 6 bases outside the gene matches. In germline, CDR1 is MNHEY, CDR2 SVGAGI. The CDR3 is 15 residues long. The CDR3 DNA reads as TGTGCCAGCACTCTGGACAGGTACTCTGGAAACACCATATATTTT. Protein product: CASTLDRYSGNTIYF.

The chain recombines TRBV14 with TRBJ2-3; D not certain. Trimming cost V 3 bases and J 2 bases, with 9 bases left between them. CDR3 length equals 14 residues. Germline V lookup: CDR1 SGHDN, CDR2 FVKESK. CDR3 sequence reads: CASSQARYTDTQYF. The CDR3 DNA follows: TGTGCCAGCAGCCAGGCCCGATACACAGATACGCAGTATTTT.

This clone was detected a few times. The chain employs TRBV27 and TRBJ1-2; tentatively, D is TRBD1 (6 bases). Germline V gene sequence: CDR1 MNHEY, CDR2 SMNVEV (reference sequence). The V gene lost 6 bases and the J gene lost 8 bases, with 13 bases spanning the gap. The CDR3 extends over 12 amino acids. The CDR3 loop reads CASSPGAGGYTF. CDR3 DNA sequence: TGTGCCAGCAGCCCAGGGGCGGGCGGCTACACCTTC.

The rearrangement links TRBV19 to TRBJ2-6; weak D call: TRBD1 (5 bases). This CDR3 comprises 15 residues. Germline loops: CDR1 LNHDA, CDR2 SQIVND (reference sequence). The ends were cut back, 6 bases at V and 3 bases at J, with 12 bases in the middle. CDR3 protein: CASRRQSYGANVLTF. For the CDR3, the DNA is TGTGCCAGTAGAAGACAGTCATATGGGGCCAACGTCCTGACTTTC. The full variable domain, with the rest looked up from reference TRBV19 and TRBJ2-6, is DGGITQSPKYLFRKEGQNVTLSCEQNLNHDAMYWYRQDPGQGLRLIYYSQIVNDFQKGDIAEGYSVSREKKESFPLTVTSAQKNPTAFYLCASRRQSYGANVLTFGAGSRLTVL.

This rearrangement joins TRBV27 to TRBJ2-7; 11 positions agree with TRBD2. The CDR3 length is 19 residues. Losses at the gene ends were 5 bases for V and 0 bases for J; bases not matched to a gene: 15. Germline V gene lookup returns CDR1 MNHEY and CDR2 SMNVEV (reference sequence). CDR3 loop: CASSPRGLAGGMNSYEQYF. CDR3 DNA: TGTGCCAGCAGTCCAAGAGGGCTAGCGGGGGGAATGAACTCCTACGAGCAGTACTTC.

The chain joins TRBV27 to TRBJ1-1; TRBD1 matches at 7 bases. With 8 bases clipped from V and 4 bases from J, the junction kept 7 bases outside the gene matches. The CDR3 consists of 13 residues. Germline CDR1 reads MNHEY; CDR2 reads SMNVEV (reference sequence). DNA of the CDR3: TGTGCCAGCGCTTCTGACAGGGCCACTGAAGCTTTCTTT. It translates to CASASDRATEAFF.

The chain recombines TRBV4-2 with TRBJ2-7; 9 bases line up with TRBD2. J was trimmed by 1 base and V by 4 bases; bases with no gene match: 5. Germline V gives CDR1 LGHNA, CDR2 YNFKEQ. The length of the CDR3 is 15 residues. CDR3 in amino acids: CASSLTAGGSYEQYF. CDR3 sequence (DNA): TGTGCCAGCAGCCTAACAGCGGGAGGTTCCTACGAGCAGTACTTC.

In DNA form, the CDR3 reads TGTGCCATCAGTGGGCAGGGCTACGAGCAGTACTTC. Protein: CAISGQGYEQYF. The gene calls are TRBV10-3 and TRBJ2-7, with D perhaps TRBD1 (5 bases). Trimming removed 4 bases at V and 3 bases at J, with 7 bases between. The germline gives CDR1 ENHRY, CDR2 SYGVKD. CDR3 length equals 12 residues.

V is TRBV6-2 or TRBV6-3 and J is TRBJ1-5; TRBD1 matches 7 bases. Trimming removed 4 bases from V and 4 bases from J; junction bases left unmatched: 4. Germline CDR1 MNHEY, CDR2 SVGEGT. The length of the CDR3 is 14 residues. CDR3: CASSWGTANQPQHF. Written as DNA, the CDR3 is TGTGCCAGCAGTTGGGGGACAGCAAATCAGCCCCAGCATTTT.

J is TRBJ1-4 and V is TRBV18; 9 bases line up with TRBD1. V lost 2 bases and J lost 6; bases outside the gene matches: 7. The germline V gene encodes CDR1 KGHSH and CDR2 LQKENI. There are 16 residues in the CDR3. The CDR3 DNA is TGTGCCAGCTCACCAGGGCCTACAGGGGGCTATGAAAAACTGTTTTTT. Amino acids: CASSPGPTGGYEKLFF.

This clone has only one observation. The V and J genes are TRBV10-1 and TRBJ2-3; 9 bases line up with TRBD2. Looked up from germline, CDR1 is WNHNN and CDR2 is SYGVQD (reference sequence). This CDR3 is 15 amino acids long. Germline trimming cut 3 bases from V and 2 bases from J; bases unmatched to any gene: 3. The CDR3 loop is CASSEGLALTDTQYF. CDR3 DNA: TGCGCCAGCAGTGAAGGACTAGCGCTCACAGATACGCAGTATTTT.

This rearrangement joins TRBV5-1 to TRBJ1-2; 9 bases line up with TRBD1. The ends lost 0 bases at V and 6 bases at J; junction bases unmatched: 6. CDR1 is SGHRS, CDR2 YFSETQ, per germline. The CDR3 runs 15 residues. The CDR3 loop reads CASSLEGQGIDGYTF. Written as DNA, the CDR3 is TGCGCCAGCAGCTTGGAAGGACAGGGGATTGATGGCTACACCTTC.

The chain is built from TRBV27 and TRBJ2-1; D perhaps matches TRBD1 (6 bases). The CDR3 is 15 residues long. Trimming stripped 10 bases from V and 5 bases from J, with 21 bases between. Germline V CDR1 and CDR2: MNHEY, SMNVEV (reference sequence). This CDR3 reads CATTPRQTGNNEQFF. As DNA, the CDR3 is TGTGCCACCACCCCGCGACAGACAGGTAACAATGAGCAGTTCTTC.

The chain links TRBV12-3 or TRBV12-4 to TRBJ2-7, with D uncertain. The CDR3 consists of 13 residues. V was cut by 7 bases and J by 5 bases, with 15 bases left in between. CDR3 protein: CASTPSANHEQYF. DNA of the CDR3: TGTGCCAGCACCCCGAGTGCAAACCACGAGCAGTACTTC.

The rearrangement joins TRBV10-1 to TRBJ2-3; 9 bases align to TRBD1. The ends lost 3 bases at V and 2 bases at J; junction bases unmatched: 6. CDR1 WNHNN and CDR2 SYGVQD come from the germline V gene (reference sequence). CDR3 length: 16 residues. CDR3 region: CASSDSGQGITDTQYF. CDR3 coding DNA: TGCGCCAGCAGTGATTCTGGACAGGGGATCACAGATACGCAGTATTTT.

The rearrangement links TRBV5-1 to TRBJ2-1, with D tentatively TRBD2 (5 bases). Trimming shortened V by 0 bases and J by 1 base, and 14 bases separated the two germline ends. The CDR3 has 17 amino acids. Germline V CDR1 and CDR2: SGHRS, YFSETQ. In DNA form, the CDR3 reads TGCGCCAGCAGCTTGGACCCCTTGGGGAGTTCCTACAATGAGCAGTTCTTC. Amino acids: CASSLDPLGSSYNEQFF.

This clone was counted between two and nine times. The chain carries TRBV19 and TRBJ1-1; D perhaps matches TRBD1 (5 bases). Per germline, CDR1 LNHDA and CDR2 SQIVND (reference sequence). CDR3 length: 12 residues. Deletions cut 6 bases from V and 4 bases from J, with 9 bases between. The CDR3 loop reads CASSRVATEAFF. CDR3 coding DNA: TGTGCCAGTAGCAGGGTTGCCACTGAAGCTTTCTTT.

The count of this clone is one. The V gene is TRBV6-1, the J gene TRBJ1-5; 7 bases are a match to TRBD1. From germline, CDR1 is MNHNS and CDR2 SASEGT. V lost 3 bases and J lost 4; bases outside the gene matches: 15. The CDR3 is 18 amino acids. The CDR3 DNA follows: TGTGCCAGCAGTGAGGGGTTATTCGCAGGGGGTTTAAATCAGCCCCAGCATTTT. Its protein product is CASSEGLFAGGLNQPQHF.